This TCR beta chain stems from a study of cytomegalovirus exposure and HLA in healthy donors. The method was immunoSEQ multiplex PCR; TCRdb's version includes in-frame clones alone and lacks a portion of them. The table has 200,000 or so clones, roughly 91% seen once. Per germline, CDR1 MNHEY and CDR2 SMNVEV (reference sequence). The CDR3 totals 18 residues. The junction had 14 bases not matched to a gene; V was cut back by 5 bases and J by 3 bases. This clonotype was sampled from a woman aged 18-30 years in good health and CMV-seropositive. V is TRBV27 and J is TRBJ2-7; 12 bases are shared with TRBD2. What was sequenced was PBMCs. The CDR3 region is CASSPYILPGLAGYEQYF. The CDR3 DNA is TGTGCCAGCAGTCCGTACATCCTCCCGGGACTAGCGGGCTACGAGCAGTACTTC.